The 13 T cell receptor beta chains below were found in one sample sequenced in a study of blood T cell repertoires in COVID-19. Assay: immunoSEQ multiplex PCR; the TCRdb copy retains only in-frame clones and omits some. Seen here are around 450,000 clones, roughly 87% observed once, and the top ten hold about 0.65%. Source material: PBMCs or T cells enriched from blood (not recorded which). All receptors derive from a woman under 30 who had recovered from COVID-19.

The chain employs TRBV19 and TRBJ1-5, with 12 bases that match TRBD1. After removal of 5 bases from V and 4 bases from J, the junction contained 3 bases not matched to a gene. The CDR3 has 15 residues. Per germline, CDR1 LNHDA and CDR2 SQIVND (reference sequence). CDR3 sequence: CASSRDRGLNQPQHF. Written as DNA, the CDR3 is TGTGCCAGTAGTCGGGACAGGGGGCTTAATCAGCCCCAGCATTTT.

The genes are TRBV27 and TRBJ1-5, with D uncertain. Germline CDR1 MNHEY, CDR2 SMNVEV (reference sequence). This CDR3 is built from 13 residues. Trimming removed 2 bases from V and 5 bases from J, with 7 bases in between. The DNA of the CDR3 is TGTGCCAGCAGTTTAAGTGAGTATCAGCCCCAGCATTTT. Protein: CASSLSEYQPQHF.

This chain joins TRBV15 and TRBJ1-2; no firm D call. This CDR3 spans 11 amino acids. The V end lost 3 bases, the J end lost 4 bases, and 3 bases lay between the germline ends. From germline, CDR1 is LNHNV and CDR2 YYDKDF (reference sequence). The CDR3 DNA reads as TGTGCCACCAGCAGCCTCTATGGCTACACCTTC. Residues: CATSSLYGYTF.

The CDR3 DNA reads as TGTGCCACCAGCAGAGATAAAGACGGGGGAGAGACCCAGTACTTC. Translated: CATSRDKDGGETQYF. The rearrangement links TRBV15 to TRBJ2-5, with D possibly matching TRBD2 (6 bases). Germline CDR1 is LNHNV and CDR2 is YYDKDF (reference sequence). Trimming left V 0 bases short and J 4 bases short, with 12 bases between. This CDR3 comprises 15 residues.

The chain recombines TRBV18 with TRBJ1-2; the D gene is possibly TRBD1 (5 bases). Germline lookup yields CDR1 KGHSH and CDR2 LQKENI. Trimming pared 1 base from V and 8 bases from J, leaving 11 bases between. The CDR3 loop spans 13 amino acids. As DNA, the CDR3 is TGTGCCAGCTCACCACAAGGGGTAGGCGGCTACACCTTC. The encoded protein is CASSPQGVGGYTF. Full variable domain (missing parts from reference TRBV18 and TRBJ1-2): NAGVMQNPRHLVRRRGQEARLRCSPMKGHSHVYWYRQLPEEGLKFMVYLQKENIIDESGMPKERFSAEFPKEGPSILRIQQVVRGDSAAYFCASSPQGVGGYTFGSGTRLTVV.

The J gene is TRBJ1-1, the V gene TRBV29-1; a possible D gene is TRBD1 (6 bases). Trimming removed 3 bases at V and 5 bases at J, with 10 bases between. Germline V lookup: CDR1 SQVTM, CDR2 ANQGSEA. This CDR3 has 12 amino acids. Here the CDR3 DNA reads TGCAGCGTTGAGGACAGCATGACTGAAGCTTTCTTT. It is translated as CSVEDSMTEAFF.

V is TRBV7-2 and J is TRBJ1-2; D call uncertain. This CDR3 is built from 13 residues. The germline V gene encodes CDR1 SGHTA and CDR2 FQGNSA. V lost 3 bases and J 8 bases, leaving 13 bases between the germline ends. The CDR3 DNA is TGTGCCAGCAGCTTCGTAGGAGGGATGGGCTACACCTTC. The encoded protein is CASSFVGGMGYTF.

The V and J genes are TRBV11-2 and TRBJ1-5; D is possibly TRBD1 (5 bases). Trimming removed 5 bases from V and 6 bases from J, with 11 bases in between. Germline V gene sequence: CDR1 SGHAT, CDR2 FQNNGV. CDR3 length equals 13 residues. CDR3 amino acids: CASSTEGRQPQHF. CDR3 nucleotides: TGTGCCAGCAGCACGGAGGGGCGTCAGCCCCAGCATTTT.

The gene calls are TRBV4-1 and TRBJ1-2; TRBD1 aligns across 11 bases. The length of the CDR3 is 15 residues. J gave up 6 bases and V 2 bases, and 5 bases lay outside the gene matches. Per the germline V gene, CDR1 is MGHRA and CDR2 is YSYEKL. The CDR3 nucleotides are TGCGCCAGCAGCCAACAAGGGACAGGGGGAGATGGCTACACCTTC. Its translation: CASSQQGTGGDGYTF.

The rearrangement uses TRBV7-2 and TRBJ2-1; TRBD2 agrees at 10 bases. The ends lost 3 bases at V and 7 bases at J; junction bases unmatched: 6. The germline CDR1 and CDR2 sequences are SGHTA and FQGNSA. This CDR3 has 15 amino acids. CDR3 residues: CASSFLAGGRNEQFF. For the CDR3, the DNA is TGTGCCAGCAGCTTCTTAGCGGGGGGCCGGAATGAGCAGTTCTTC.

The J gene is TRBJ1-1, the V gene TRBV30, with D uncertain. CDR3 length: 14 residues. V was trimmed by 0 bases and J by 4 bases, leaving 12 bases between them. Germline values: CDR1 GTSNPN, CDR2 SVGIG (reference sequence). Written as DNA, the CDR3 is TGTGCCTGGAGTGTATCCGGCGCGGGCACTGAAGCTTTCTTT. Residues: CAWSVSGAGTEAFF. The whole variable domain, remainder taken from reference TRBV30 and TRBJ1-1, is SQTIHQWPATLVQPVGSPLSLECTVEGTSNPNLYWYRQAAGRGLQLLFYSVGIGQISSEVPQNLSASRPQDRQFILSSKKLLLSDSGFYLCAWSVSGAGTEAFFGQGTRLTVV.

The chain is built from TRBV18 and TRBJ1-1; possibly TRBD1 for D (5 bases). CDR3 length: 14 amino acids. Per the germline V gene, CDR1 is KGHSH and CDR2 is LQKENI. V lost 3 bases to trimming and J lost 0 bases, with 8 bases between them. The CDR3 nucleotides read TGTGCCAGCTCACCGACAGACTTGAACACTGAAGCTTTCTTT. It translates to CASSPTDLNTEAFF.

The V call is TRBV5-1, the J call TRBJ2-1; D gene uncertain. V lost 4 bases to trimming and J lost 1 base, with 6 bases between them. This CDR3 is 13 amino acids long. CDR1 is SGHRS, CDR2 YFSETQ, per germline. The CDR3 DNA reads TGCGCCAGCAGCCCCGCGTCCTACAATGAGCAGTTCTTC. Encoded protein: CASSPASYNEQFF.